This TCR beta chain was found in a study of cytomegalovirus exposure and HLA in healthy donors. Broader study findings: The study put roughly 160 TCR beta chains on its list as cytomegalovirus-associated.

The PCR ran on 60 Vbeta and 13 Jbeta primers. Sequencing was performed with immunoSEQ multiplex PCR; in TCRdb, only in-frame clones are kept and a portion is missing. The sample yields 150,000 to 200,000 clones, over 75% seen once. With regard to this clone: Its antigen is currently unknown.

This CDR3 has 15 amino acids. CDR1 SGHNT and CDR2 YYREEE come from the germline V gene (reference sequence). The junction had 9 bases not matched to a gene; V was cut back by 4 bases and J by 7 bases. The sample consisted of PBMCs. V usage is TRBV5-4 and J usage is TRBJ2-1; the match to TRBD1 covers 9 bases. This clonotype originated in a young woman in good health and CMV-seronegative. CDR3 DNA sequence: TGTGCCAGCAGCCTGGGACAGGGTGAGTTGAATGAGCAGTTCTTC. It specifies CASSLGQGELNEQFF.